The 4 T cell receptor beta chains below were found in one sample sequenced in a study of T cell changes during pregnancy in multiple sclerosis. Sequencing was performed with immunoSEQ multiplex PCR; in TCRdb, only in-frame clones are kept and a portion is missing. The profile shows fewer than 140,000 clones, roughly 92% of them singletons. The material was peripheral blood, obtained after pregnancy. The receptor set was obtained from a female donor with multiple sclerosis, enrolled in a pregnancy study.

The table lists this clone with a count of one. The chain has TRBV6-1 and TRBJ1-1; D perhaps matches TRBD1 (5 bases). CDR3 length equals 14 residues. Germline V gene data show CDR1 as MNHNS and CDR2 as SASEGT. V was cut by 3 bases and J by 0 bases, with 8 bases left in between. The CDR3, as DNA: TGTGCCAGCAGTGATTCAGGGATGAACACTGAAGCTTTCTTT. As protein: CASSDSGMNTEAFF.

The V call is TRBV7-9, the J call TRBJ2-2, with D perhaps TRBD1 (6 bases). V shed 5 bases and J shed 5 bases, with 15 bases lying between them. CDR1 is SEHNR, CDR2 FQNEAQ, per germline (reference sequence). The CDR3 spans 15 residues. CDR3: CASSVLIGQTGELFF. The CDR3 DNA reads TGTGCCAGCAGCGTACTAATAGGACAGACCGGGGAGCTGTTTTTT.

This chain connects TRBV6-5 to TRBJ1-2; D is unresolved. CDR1 is MNHEY and CDR2 is SVGAGI in the germline V gene. V gave up 2 bases and J gave up 8 bases, with 12 bases separating them. CDR3 length equals 13 residues. Here the CDR3 reads CASSYEGWYGYTF. In DNA form, the CDR3 reads TGTGCCAGCAGTTACGAGGGCTGGTACGGCTACACCTTC.

The chain recombines TRBV11-2 with TRBJ2-7; 7 bases agree with TRBD2. Germline values: CDR1 SGHAT, CDR2 FQNNGV. The CDR3 spans 14 residues. Losses at the gene ends were 5 bases for V and 3 bases for J; bases not matched to a gene: 7. In DNA, the CDR3 is TGTGCCAGCAGCCCCGCAGGGAGGGTCTACGAGCAGTACTTC. It codes for CASSPAGRVYEQYF.